Shown below are 5 T cell receptor beta chains from a single sample sequenced in a study of blood T cell repertoires in COVID-19. Sequencing used immunoSEQ multiplex PCR; TCRdb keeps in-frame clones, though not all of them. The data hold 300,000 to 450,000 clones, with approximately 89% observed a single time. Specimen: PBMCs or T cells enriched from blood (not recorded which). All receptors come from a man aged 35 to 55 in a cohort exposed to, infected with or recovered from COVID-19 (not recorded which).

This rearrangement joins TRBV5-1 to TRBJ1-2; 11 bases are shared with TRBD1. Trimming removed 3 bases from V and 6 bases from J; junction bases left unmatched: 4. The length of the CDR3 is 14 residues. Germline V gene data show CDR1 as SGHRS and CDR2 as YFSETQ. As DNA, the CDR3 is TGCGCCAGCAGCTCGGACAGGGGGCTGGATGGCTACACCTTC. This sequence encodes CASSSDRGLDGYTF.

The chain uses TRBV11-2 and TRBJ2-1, with TRBD2 as a possible D gene (5 bases). Germline CDR1 and CDR2: SGHAT and FQNNGV. The V end was cut by 2 bases, the J end by 0 bases, with 11 bases between. This CDR3 comprises 16 residues. CDR3 residues: CASSLRADLSYNEQFF. DNA of the CDR3: TGTGCCAGCAGCTTACGAGCGGACCTCTCCTACAATGAGCAGTTCTTC. The full variable domain, with the rest looked up from reference TRBV11-2 and TRBJ2-1, is EAGVAQSPRYKIIEKRQSVAFWCNPISGHATLYWYQQILGQGPKLLIQFQNNGVVDDSQLPKDRFSAERLKGVDSTLKIQPAKLEDSAVYLCASSLRADLSYNEQFFGPGTRLTVL.

V usage is TRBV29-1 and J usage is TRBJ2-7, with TRBD2 matching 9 bases. The CDR3 spans 14 residues. The V segment lost 0 bases and the J segment 6 bases; nucleotides outside the gene matches: 6. From germline, CDR1 is SQVTM and CDR2 ANQGSEA. CDR3 loop: CSVEEGLAGAEQYF. CDR3 bases: TGCAGCGTTGAAGAGGGGTTAGCGGGAGCCGAGCAGTACTTC.

CDR3 region: CASSPDRGVSYGYTF. The CDR3, as DNA: TGTGCCAGCAGTCCGGACAGGGGGGTCTCTTACGGCTACACCTTC. This rearrangement joins TRBV6-5 to TRBJ1-2; 10 bases are a match to TRBD1. The CDR3 loop spans 15 amino acids. Germline V gene lookup returns CDR1 MNHEY and CDR2 SVGAGI. The V and J ends lost 5 bases and 8 bases, in that order; junction bases with no gene match: 11.

V and J are TRBV14 and TRBJ2-1; 7 bases match TRBD2. J was trimmed by 5 bases and V by 5 bases; bases with no gene match: 6. The germline V gene has CDR1 SGHDN and CDR2 FVKESK. The CDR3 sequence is 14 residues long. The chain's CDR3 is CASSAWEGNNEQFF. As DNA, the CDR3 is TGTGCCAGCAGCGCATGGGAGGGAAACAATGAGCAGTTCTTC.